This record concerns one T cell receptor (beta chain) sequence. The antigen is not known. The Oncomine TCR Beta short-read assay was applied to DNA of cultured CD4+ T cells. Genomic DNA was drawn out of CD4+ T cells grown in culture. One entry per CDR3 protein, called by TCRdb with MiXCR from the PCR reads. The sample holds about 8,300 distinct CDR3 sequences; approximately 55% are singletons and the top ten take about half. The sample originates from a study of vaccination and CD4 T cells after COVID-19. At the level of the study: Convalescent patients, SARS-CoV-2 positive by nasal swab PCR, comprised fewer than 10 mild cases and one severe case. There were six male and four female convalescents, and two of them were Hispanic.

V lost 1 base to trimming and J lost 4 bases, with 22 bases between them. Germline-derived CDR1 and CDR2 are WSHSY and SAAADI. CDR3 length equals 18 residues. Treatment of the sample: approximately nine-day PBMC culture with coronavirus spike peptide pools or control peptides (ViraFEST assay). What was sequenced was CD4+ T cells from blood, cultured in vitro. This chain connects TRBV10-2 to TRBJ1-1, with D possibly TRBD1 on 5 matching bases. This receptor was taken from a human donor who had recovered from COVID-19. This CDR3 is CASSELRSYSNGGTEAFF. The CDR3 DNA reads as TGCGCCAGCAGTGAGTTACGCTCCTACTCAAATGGGGGCACTGAAGCTTTCTTT.